The T cell receptor beta chain under discussion was sequenced for a study of T cell clonality in common variable immunodeficiency. This clone was detected many times. The antigen is not known. The read is 3 residues too short to cover the CDR3 end, so that end is filled in from the germline J gene. The study's findings and limits: Fewer deletions and N-nucleotide insertions were reportedly seen in common variable immunodeficiency TCR beta sequences.

Germline trimming cut 5 bases from V and 0 bases from J; bases unmatched to any gene: 3. The length of the CDR3 is 15 residues. Germline values: CDR1 MNHEY, CDR2 SVGEGT. The method was immunoSEQ multiplex PCR; TCRdb's version includes in-frame clones alone and lacks a portion of them. The sample is made up of about 30,000 clones, none counted only once. This TCR derives from a human donor with common variable immunodeficiency. Specimen: peripheral blood mononuclear cells. The chain links TRBV6-2 or TRBV6-3 to TRBJ2-1; 8 bases are a match to TRBD2. The covered CDR3 bases are TGTGCCAGCAGTCGACTAGCGAGCTCCTACAATGAG. Amino acid sequence: CASSRLASSYNE. The whole CDR3 region reads CASSRLASSYNEQFF.